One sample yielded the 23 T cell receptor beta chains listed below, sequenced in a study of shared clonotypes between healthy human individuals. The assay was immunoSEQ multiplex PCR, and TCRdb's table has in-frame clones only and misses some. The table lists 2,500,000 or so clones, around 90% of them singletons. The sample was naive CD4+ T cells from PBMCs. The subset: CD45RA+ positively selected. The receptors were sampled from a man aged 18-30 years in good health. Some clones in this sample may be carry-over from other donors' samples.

The CDR3 DNA sequence: TGTGCCATCAGGGGAGCTGGGGAGACCCAGTACTTC. This encodes CAIRGAGETQYF. V usage is TRBV6-5 and J usage is TRBJ2-5; weak D call: TRBD1 (6 bases). Trimming pared 10 bases from V and 5 bases from J, leaving 14 bases between. Germline V CDR1 and CDR2: MNHEY, SVGAGI. The CDR3 extends over 12 amino acids.

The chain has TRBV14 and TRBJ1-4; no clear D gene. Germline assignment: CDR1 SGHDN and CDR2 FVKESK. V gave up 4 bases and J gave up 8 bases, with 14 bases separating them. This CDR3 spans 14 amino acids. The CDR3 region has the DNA TGTGCCAGCAGCCCCCGTACGGGTAGGGAAAAACTGTTTTTT. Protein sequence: CASSPRTGREKLFF.

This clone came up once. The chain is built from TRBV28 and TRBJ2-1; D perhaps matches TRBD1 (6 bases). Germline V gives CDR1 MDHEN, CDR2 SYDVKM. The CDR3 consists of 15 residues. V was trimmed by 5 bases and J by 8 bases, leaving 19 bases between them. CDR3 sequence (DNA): TGTGCCAGCAGTCTACCCAGGGGACGTTTGGATGAGCAGTTCTTC. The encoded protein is CASSLPRGRLDEQFF. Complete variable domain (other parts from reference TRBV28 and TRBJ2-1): DVKVTQSSRYLVKRTGEKVFLECVQDMDHENMFWYRQDPGLGLRLIYFSYDVKMKEKGDIPEGYSVSREKKERFSLILESASTNQTSMYLCASSLPRGRLDEQFFGPGTRLTVL.

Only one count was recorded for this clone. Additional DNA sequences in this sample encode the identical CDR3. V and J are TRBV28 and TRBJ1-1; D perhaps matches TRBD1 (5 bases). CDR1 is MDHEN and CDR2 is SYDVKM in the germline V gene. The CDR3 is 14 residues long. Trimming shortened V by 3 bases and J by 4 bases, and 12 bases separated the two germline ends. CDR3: CASSLGGVGTEAFF. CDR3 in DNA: TGTGCCAGCAGTTTGGGGGGGGTAGGCACTGAAGCTTTCTTT.

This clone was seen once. The DNA of the CDR3 is TGTGCCAGCAGCTCAACAGGGGGCGCGGGCAATGAGCAGTTCTTC. It is translated as CASSSTGGAGNEQFF. V usage is TRBV5-4 and J usage is TRBJ2-1; 9 nucleotides agree with TRBD1. Trimming cost V 3 bases and J 6 bases; bases outside gene matches: 7. The germline CDR1 and CDR2 sequences are SGHNT and YYREEE (reference sequence). This CDR3 comprises 15 residues.

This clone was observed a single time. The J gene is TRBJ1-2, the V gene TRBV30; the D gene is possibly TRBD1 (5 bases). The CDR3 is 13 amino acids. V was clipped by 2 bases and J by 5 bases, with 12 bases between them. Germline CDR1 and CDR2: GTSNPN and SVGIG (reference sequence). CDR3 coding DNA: TGTGCCTGGAGTCCCTCGGGGGTTTATGGCTACACCTTC. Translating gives CAWSPSGVYGYTF.

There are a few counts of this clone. The CDR3 here is CAWSEGGVHTEAFF. CDR3 in DNA: TGTGCCTGGAGTGAAGGTGGGGTTCACACTGAAGCTTTCTTT. The chain joins TRBV30 to TRBJ1-1; D gene ambiguous. The CDR3 is 14 amino acids. V was clipped by 1 base and J by 3 bases, with 12 bases between them. Germline values: CDR1 GTSNPN, CDR2 SVGIG (reference sequence).

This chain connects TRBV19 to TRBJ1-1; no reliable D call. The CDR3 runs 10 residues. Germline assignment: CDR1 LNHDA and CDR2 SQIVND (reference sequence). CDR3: CAPLSIEAFF. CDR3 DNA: TGTGCTCCGTTATCAATTGAAGCTTTCTTT.

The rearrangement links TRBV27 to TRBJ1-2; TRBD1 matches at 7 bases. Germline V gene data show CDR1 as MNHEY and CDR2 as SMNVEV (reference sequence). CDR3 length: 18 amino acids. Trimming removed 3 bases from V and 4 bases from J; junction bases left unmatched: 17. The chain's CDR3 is CASSFGGGYRGMGYGYTF. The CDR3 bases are TGTGCCAGCAGTTTCGGGGGTGGATACAGGGGAATGGGCTATGGCTACACCTTC.

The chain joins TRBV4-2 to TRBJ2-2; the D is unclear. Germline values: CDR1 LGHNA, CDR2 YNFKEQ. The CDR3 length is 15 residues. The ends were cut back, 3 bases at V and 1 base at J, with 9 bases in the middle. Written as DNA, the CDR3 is TGTGCCAGCAGCCAGCAGACATTGAACACCGGGGAGCTGTTTTTT. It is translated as CASSQQTLNTGELFF.

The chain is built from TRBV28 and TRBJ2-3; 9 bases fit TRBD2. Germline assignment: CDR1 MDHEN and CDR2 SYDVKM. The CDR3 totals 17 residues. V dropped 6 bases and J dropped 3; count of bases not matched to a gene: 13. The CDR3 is CASSASPGSGSTDTQYF. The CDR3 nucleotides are TGTGCCAGCAGCGCCAGCCCAGGTAGCGGGAGTACAGATACGCAGTATTTT.

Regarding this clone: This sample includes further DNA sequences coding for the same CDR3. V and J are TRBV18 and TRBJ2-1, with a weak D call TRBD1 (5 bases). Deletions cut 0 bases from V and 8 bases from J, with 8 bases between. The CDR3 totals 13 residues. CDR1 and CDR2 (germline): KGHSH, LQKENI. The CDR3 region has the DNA TGTGCCAGCTCACCACCGAGCAGGGATGAGCAGTTCTTC. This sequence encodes CASSPPSRDEQFF.

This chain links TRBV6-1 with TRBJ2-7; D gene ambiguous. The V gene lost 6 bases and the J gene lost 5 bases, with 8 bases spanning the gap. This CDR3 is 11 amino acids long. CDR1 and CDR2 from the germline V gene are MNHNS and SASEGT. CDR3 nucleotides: TGTGCCAGCAGCTACGGCGACGAGCAGTACTTC. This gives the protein CASSYGDEQYF.

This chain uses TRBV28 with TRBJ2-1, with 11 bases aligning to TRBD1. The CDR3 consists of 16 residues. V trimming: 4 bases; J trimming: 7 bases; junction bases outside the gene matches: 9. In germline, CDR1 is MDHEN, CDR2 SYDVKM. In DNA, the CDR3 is TGTGCCAGCAGTTCCCGGACAGGGGGCTTATTAAATGAGCAGTTCTTC. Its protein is CASSSRTGGLLNEQFF.

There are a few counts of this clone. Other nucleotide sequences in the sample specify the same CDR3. CDR3 residues: CASSLQGGNGYTF. The CDR3 coding sequence is TGTGCCAGCAGTTTACAGGGGGGTAATGGCTACACCTTC. V and J are TRBV28 and TRBJ1-2, with 7 bases aligning to TRBD1. The V segment lost 2 bases and the J segment 6 bases; nucleotides outside the gene matches: 3. CDR1 is MDHEN and CDR2 is SYDVKM in the germline V gene. The CDR3 consists of 13 residues.

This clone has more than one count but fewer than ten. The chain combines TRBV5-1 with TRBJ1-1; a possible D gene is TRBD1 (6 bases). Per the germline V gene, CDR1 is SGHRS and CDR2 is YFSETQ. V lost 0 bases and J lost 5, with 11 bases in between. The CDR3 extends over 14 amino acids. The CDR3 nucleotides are TGCGCCAGCAGCTTGGCAGGGGAGCGAACTGAAGCTTTCTTT. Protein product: CASSLAGERTEAFF.

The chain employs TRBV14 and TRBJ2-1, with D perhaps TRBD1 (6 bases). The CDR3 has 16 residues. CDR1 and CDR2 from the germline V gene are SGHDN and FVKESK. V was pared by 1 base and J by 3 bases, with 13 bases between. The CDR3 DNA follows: TGTGCCAGCAGCCAAGGAGGCACAGGGCTCTACAATGAGCAGTTCTTC. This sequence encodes CASSQGGTGLYNEQFF.

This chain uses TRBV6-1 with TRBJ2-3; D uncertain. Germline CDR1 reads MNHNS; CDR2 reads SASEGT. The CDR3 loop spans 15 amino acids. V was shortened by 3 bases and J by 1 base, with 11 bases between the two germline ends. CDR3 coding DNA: TGTGCCAGCAGTGAGCTCCCGAGCGGCACAGATACGCAGTATTTT. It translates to CASSELPSGTDTQYF.

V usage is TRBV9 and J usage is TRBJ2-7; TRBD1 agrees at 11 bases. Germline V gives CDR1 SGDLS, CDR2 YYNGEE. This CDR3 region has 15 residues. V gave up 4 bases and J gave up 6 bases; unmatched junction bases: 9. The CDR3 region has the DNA TGTGCCAGCAGCACGTTTGGACAGGGGGCGACCGAGCAGTACTTC. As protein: CASSTFGQGATEQYF. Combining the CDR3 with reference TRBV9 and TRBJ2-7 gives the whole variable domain DSGVTQTPKHLITATGQRVTLRCSPRSGDLSVYWYQQSLDQGLQFLIQYYNGEERAKGNILERFSAQQFPDLHSELNLSSLELGDSALYFCASSTFGQGATEQYFGPGTRLTVT.

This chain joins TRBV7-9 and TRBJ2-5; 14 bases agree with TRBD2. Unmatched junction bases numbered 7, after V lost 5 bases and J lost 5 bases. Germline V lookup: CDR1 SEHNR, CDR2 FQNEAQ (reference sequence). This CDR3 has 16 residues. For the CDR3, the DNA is TGTGCCAGCAGCCAGGGACTAGCGGGAGTAACGGAGACCCAGTACTTC. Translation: CASSQGLAGVTETQYF.

The chain's CDR3 is CASSRGSDQNIQYF. CDR3 coding DNA: TGTGCCAGCAGTCGCGGTTCGGATCAAAACATTCAGTACTTC. The chain combines TRBV11-1 with TRBJ2-4, with D hard to call. V shed 6 bases and J shed 5 bases, with 14 bases lying between them. The CDR3 covers 14 residues. The germline V gene has CDR1 SGHAT and CDR2 FQDESV (reference sequence).

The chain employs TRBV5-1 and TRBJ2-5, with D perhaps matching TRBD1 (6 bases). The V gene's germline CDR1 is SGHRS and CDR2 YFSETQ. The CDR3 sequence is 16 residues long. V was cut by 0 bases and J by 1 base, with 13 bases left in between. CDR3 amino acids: CASSLAGRGPQETQYF. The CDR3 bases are TGCGCCAGCAGCTTGGCCGGCAGGGGCCCCCAAGAGACCCAGTACTTC.

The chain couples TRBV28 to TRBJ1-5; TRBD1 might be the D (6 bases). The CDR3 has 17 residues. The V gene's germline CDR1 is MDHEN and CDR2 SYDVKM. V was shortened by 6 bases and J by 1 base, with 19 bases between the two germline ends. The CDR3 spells CASSPTGSDASNQPQHF. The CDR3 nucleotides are TGTGCCAGCAGCCCGACAGGCTCGGACGCAAGCAATCAGCCCCAGCATTTT.